This T cell receptor (beta chain) was identified during a study of blood T cell repertoires in COVID-19. The CDR3 is made up of 14 amino acids. CDR1 and CDR2 from the germline V gene are KGHSH and LQKENI. Trimming stripped 0 bases from V and 7 bases from J, with 10 bases between. Clones were sequenced by immunoSEQ multiplex PCR, and TCRdb holds only the in-frame ones, with some missing. The sample shows nearly 200,000 clones, 80% to 90% of them seen only once. The TCR was taken from a human donor in a cohort sampled during active COVID-19. Sequenced input: peripheral blood. This rearrangement joins TRBV18 to TRBJ2-1, with D possibly being TRBD1 (5 bases). The CDR3 bases are TGTGCCAGCTCACCACCGGCAGGGTATAATGAGCAGTTCTTC. This sequence encodes CASSPPAGYNEQFF. The variable domain in full, completed from reference TRBV18 and TRBJ2-1, reads NAGVMQNPRHLVRRRGQEARLRCSPMKGHSHVYWYRQLPEEGLKFMVYLQKENIIDESGMPKERFSAEFPKEGPSILRIQQVVRGDSAAYFCASSPPAGYNEQFFGPGTRLTVL.